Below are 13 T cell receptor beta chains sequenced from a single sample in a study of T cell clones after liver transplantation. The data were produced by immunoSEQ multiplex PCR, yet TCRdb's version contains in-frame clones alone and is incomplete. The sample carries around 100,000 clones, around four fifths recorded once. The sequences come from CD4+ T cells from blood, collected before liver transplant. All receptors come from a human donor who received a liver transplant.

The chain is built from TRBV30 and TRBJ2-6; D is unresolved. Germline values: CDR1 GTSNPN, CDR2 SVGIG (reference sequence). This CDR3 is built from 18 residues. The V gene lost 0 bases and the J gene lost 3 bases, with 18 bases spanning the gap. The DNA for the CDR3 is TGTGCCTGGAGTGTCCCCCCGGGCAGAGAAGTTGGGGCCAACGTCCTGACTTTC. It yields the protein CAWSVPPGREVGANVLTF.

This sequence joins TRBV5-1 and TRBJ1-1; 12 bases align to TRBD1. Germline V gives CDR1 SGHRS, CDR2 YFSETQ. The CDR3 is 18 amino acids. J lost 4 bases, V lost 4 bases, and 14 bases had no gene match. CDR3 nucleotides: TGCGCCAGCAGCCGGTACCCGCCGGGACAGGGGGCACGCACTGAAGCTTTCTTT. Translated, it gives CASSRYPPGQGARTEAFF.

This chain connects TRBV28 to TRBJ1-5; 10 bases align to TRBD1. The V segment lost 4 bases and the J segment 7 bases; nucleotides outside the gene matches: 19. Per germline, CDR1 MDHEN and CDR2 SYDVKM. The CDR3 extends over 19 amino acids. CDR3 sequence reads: CASSSATGGGLGLRQPQHF. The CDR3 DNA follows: TGTGCCAGCAGTTCCGCGACAGGGGGCGGTTTGGGCCTTCGGCAGCCCCAGCATTTT.

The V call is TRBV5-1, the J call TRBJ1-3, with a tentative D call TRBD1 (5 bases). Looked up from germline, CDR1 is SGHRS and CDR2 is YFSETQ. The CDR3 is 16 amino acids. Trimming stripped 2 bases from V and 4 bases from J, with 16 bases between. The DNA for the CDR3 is TGCGCCAGCAGCTTAGCGGGCCCTGACAGAGGAAACACCATATATTTT. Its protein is CASSLAGPDRGNTIYF.

CDR3 nucleotides: TGTGCCAGCAGCCAGACATCTAGCGGGGTAGGGCAAGAGACCCAGTACTTC. It is translated as CASSQTSSGVGQETQYF. This rearrangement joins TRBV7-2 to TRBJ2-5; 9 nucleotides agree with TRBD2. The CDR3 extends over 17 amino acids. The V and J ends lost 5 bases and 2 bases, in that order; junction bases with no gene match: 12. Germline V lookup: CDR1 SGHTA, CDR2 FQGNSA.

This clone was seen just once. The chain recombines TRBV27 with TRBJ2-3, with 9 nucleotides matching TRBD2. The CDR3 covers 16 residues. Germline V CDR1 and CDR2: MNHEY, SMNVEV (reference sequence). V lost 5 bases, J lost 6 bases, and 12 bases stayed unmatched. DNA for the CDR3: TGTGCCAGCAGTCCGTTGGGCGGGGGGGATGCGGATACGCAGTATTTT. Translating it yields CASSPLGGGDADTQYF.

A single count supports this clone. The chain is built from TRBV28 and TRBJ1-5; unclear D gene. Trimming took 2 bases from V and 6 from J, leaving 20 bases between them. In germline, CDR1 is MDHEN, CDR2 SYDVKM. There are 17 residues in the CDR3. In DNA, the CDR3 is TGTGCCAGCAGTTTAAAGTCGGTGAACGGGAGAAGTCAGCCCCAGCATTTT. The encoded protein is CASSLKSVNGRSQPQHF.

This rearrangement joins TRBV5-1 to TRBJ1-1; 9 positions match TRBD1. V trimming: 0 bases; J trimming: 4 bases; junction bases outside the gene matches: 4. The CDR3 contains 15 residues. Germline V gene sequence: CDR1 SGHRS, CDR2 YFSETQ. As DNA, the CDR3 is TGCGCCAGCAGCTTGGGGGACAGGGTGGCCACTGAAGCTTTCTTT. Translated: CASSLGDRVATEAFF.

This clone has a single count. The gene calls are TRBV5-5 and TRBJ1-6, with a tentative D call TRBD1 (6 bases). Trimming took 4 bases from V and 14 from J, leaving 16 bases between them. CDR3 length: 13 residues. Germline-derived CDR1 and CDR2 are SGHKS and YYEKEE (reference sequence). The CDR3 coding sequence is TGTGCCAGCAGCCCGGAGGGCAGGGGAACCCTCCACTTT. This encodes CASSPEGRGTLHF.

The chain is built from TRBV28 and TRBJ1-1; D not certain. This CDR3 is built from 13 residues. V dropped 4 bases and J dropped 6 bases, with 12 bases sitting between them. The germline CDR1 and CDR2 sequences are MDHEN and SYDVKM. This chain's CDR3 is CASSWEGVSEAFF. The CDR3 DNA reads TGTGCCAGCAGTTGGGAGGGCGTCTCTGAAGCTTTCTTT.

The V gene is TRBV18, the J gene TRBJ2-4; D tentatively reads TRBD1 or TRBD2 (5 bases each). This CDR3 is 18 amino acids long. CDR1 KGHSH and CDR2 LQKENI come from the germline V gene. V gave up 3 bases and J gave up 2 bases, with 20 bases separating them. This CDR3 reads CASSPRDPTSATKNIQYF. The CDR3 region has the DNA TGTGCCAGCTCACCCCGGGACCCTACGTCCGCTACCAAAAACATTCAGTACTTC.

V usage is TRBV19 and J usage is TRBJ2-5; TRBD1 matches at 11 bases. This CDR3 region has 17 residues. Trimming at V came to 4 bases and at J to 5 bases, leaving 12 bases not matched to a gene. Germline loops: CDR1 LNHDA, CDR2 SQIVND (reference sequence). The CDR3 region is CASSKTARTGGAETQYF. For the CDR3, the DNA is TGTGCCAGTAGTAAAACGGCTCGGACAGGGGGCGCGGAGACCCAGTACTTC.

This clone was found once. DNA of the CDR3: TGTGCCAGCAGCCCCTTTAAGGGGGAACAGTACTTC. This codes for CASSPFKGEQYF. The chain employs TRBV13 and TRBJ2-7, with a weak D call TRBD1 (6 bases). CDR3 length: 12 residues. Germline lookup yields CDR1 PRHDT and CDR2 FYEKMQ (reference sequence). V lost 5 bases to trimming and J lost 10 bases, with 15 bases between them.